This is a list of T cell receptor beta chains from one sample in a study of vaccination effects on CD4 cells after COVID-19. The antigens for these receptors are not known. Libraries were prepared by immunoSEQ multiplex PCR; TCRdb keeps only in-frame clonotypes and omits some of them. There are almost 30,000 clones in the sample; about 73% occur only once, and about 17% lies in the top ten. Sample: CD4+ T cells from PBMCs cultured with HCoV-OC43 spike peptides, taken after COVID-19 vaccination. The receptors stem from a human donor who received a COVID-19 vaccine. The CDR3 runs from the conserved cysteine through the conserved F or W. D genes are given only for firm matches. For some rows the clone size is stated as once, few or many, or as a class when expanded; others skip it.

j_gene: TRBJ2-7; abundance: NA; d_gene: TRBD2; v_gene: TRBV19; CDR3aa: CASSIGLAGIGEQYF; CDR3nt: TGTGCCAGTAGTATAGGGCTAGCGGGAATCGGCGAGCAGTACTTC
j_gene: TRBJ2-1; abundance: NA; d_gene: TRBD1; v_gene: TRBV24-1; CDR3aa: CATSEEGQGFYNEQFF; CDR3nt: TGTGCCACCAGTGAAGAGGGACAGGGATTTTACAATGAGCAGTTCTTC
j_gene: TRBJ1-2; abundance: NA; d_gene: NA; v_gene: TRBV7-9; CDR3aa: CASSYTRDGYTF; CDR3nt: TGTGCCAGCAGTTACACCAGGGATGGCTACACCTTC
j_gene: TRBJ2-5; abundance: NA; d_gene: TRBD1; v_gene: TRBV19; CDR3aa: CASTPRQGPQETQYF; CDR3nt: TGTGCCAGTACCCCTAGACAGGGCCCACAAGAGACCCAGTACTTC
j_gene: TRBJ2-7; abundance: NA; d_gene: NA; v_gene: TRBV4-1; CDR3aa: CASSQSPSYEQYF; CDR3nt: TGCGCCAGCAGCCAAAGTCCGAGCTACGAGCAGTACTTC
j_gene: TRBJ1-6; abundance: NA; d_gene: NA; v_gene: TRBV25-1; CDR3aa: CASSAPGRDSPLHF; CDR3nt: TGTGCCAGCAGTGCTCCAGGGCGGGATTCACCCCTCCACTTT
j_gene: TRBJ2-3; abundance: few; d_gene: NA; v_gene: TRBV2; CDR3aa: CASSNQGRSGDTQYF; CDR3nt: TGTGCCAGCAGCAATCAGGGGCGGTCTGGAGATACGCAGTATTTT
j_gene: TRBJ2-3; abundance: once; d_gene: TRBD2; v_gene: TRBV6-5; CDR3aa: CASSSGTSGRIDTQYF; CDR3nt: TGTGCCAGCAGTTCCGGGACTAGCGGGAGGATAGATACGCAGTATTTT
j_gene: TRBJ2-3; abundance: NA; d_gene: NA; v_gene: TRBV6-6; CDR3aa: CASSPGSGYTQYF; CDR3nt: TGTGCCAGCAGCCCGGGCTCTGGATATACGCAGTATTTT
j_gene: TRBJ1-5; abundance: NA; d_gene: NA; v_gene: TRBV13; CDR3aa: CASSLGGGQLRVPQHF; CDR3nt: TGTGCCAGCAGCTTAGGTGGGGGGCAGCTGCGTGTACCCCAGCATTTT
j_gene: TRBJ2-1; abundance: NA; d_gene: TRBD2; v_gene: TRBV6-5; CDR3aa: CASHVGGNYNEQFF; CDR3nt: TGTGCCAGCCACGTGGGGGGGAACTACAATGAGCAGTTCTTC
j_gene: TRBJ1-4; abundance: NA; d_gene: NA; v_gene: TRBV5-5; CDR3aa: CASSWEQGFGEKLFF; CDR3nt: TGTGCCAGCAGCTGGGAACAGGGATTTGGCGAAAAACTGTTTTTT
j_gene: TRBJ1-1; abundance: NA; d_gene: NA; v_gene: TRBV20-1; CDR3aa: CSASQGAVVGTEAFF; CDR3nt: TGCAGTGCTAGTCAGGGCGCGGTAGTAGGGACTGAAGCTTTCTTT
j_gene: TRBJ2-7; abundance: NA; d_gene: TRBD1; v_gene: TRBV12-5; CDR3aa: CASAVRQGSYEQYF; CDR3nt: TGTGCTAGTGCCGTACGACAGGGGTCCTACGAGCAGTACTTC
j_gene: TRBJ2-5; abundance: NA; d_gene: TRBD2; v_gene: TRBV15; CDR3aa: CATSEGLAGRGETQYF; CDR3nt: TGTGCCACCAGCGAAGGACTAGCGGGGAGGGGAGAGACCCAGTACTTC
j_gene: TRBJ1-1; abundance: NA; d_gene: NA; v_gene: TRBV3-1/TRBV3-2; CDR3aa: CASSPIQNTEAFF; CDR3nt: TGTGCCAGCAGCCCGATCCAGAACACTGAAGCTTTCTTT
j_gene: TRBJ1-2; abundance: NA; d_gene: TRBD1; v_gene: TRBV4-1; CDR3aa: CASSLWTGEGGYTF; CDR3nt: TGCGCCAGCAGCTTATGGACAGGGGAGGGTGGCTACACCTTC
j_gene: TRBJ2-3; abundance: NA; d_gene: TRBD2; v_gene: TRBV11-2; CDR3aa: CASSLEAGAADTQYF; CDR3nt: TGTGCCAGCAGCTTAGAAGCGGGAGCGGCAGATACGCAGTATTTT
j_gene: TRBJ2-3; abundance: NA; d_gene: NA; v_gene: TRBV5-1; CDR3aa: CASSFLAVTSTDTQYF; CDR3nt: TGCGCCAGCAGCTTCTTAGCGGTTACTAGCACAGATACGCAGTATTTT
j_gene: TRBJ2-2; abundance: NA; d_gene: NA; v_gene: TRBV18; CDR3aa: CASSPPQGWGSNTGELFF; CDR3nt: TGTGCCAGCTCACCACCGCAGGGATGGGGGTCAAACACCGGGGAGCTGTTTTTT
j_gene: TRBJ1-4; abundance: NA; d_gene: NA; v_gene: TRBV5-5; CDR3aa: CASSLVRGGEKLFF; CDR3nt: TGTGCCAGCAGCTTGGTGCGAGGGGGTGAAAAACTGTTTTTT
j_gene: TRBJ1-5; abundance: NA; d_gene: NA; v_gene: TRBV30; CDR3aa: CACQGSVSNQPQHF; CDR3nt: TGTGCCTGTCAGGGGTCTGTAAGCAATCAGCCCCAGCATTTT
j_gene: TRBJ2-3; abundance: NA; d_gene: TRBD2; v_gene: TRBV30; CDR3aa: CAWSGTSGNTDTQYF; CDR3nt: TGTGCCTGGAGTGGGACTAGCGGGAACACAGATACGCAGTATTTT
j_gene: TRBJ1-5; abundance: NA; d_gene: NA; v_gene: TRBV7-2; CDR3aa: CASSWILGGNQPQHF; CDR3nt: TGTGCCAGCAGCTGGATTCTGGGGGGCAATCAGCCCCAGCATTTT
j_gene: TRBJ1-1; abundance: NA; d_gene: NA; v_gene: TRBV10-3; CDR3aa: CAISGTANTEAFF; CDR3nt: TGTGCCATCAGCGGGACGGCGAACACTGAAGCTTTCTTT
j_gene: TRBJ1-2; abundance: few; d_gene: NA; v_gene: TRBV18; CDR3aa: CASSPPANYGYTF; CDR3nt: TGTGCCAGCTCACCACCAGCTAACTATGGCTACACCTTC
j_gene: TRBJ2-3; abundance: NA; d_gene: NA; v_gene: TRBV2; CDR3aa: CASKFEGSTDTQYF; CDR3nt: TGTGCCAGCAAATTTGAAGGGAGCACAGATACGCAGTATTTT
j_gene: TRBJ2-7; abundance: NA; d_gene: NA; v_gene: TRBV25-1; CDR3aa: CASSILLFYEQYF; CDR3nt: TGTGCCAGCAGTATCCTGTTATTCTACGAGCAGTACTTC
j_gene: TRBJ2-7; abundance: NA; d_gene: TRBD2; v_gene: TRBV5-1; CDR3aa: CASSSASGRLHEQYF; CDR3nt: TGCGCCAGCAGTTCAGCTAGCGGGAGGCTCCACGAGCAGTACTTC
j_gene: TRBJ1-2; abundance: NA; d_gene: TRBD1; v_gene: TRBV5-1; CDR3aa: CASSLAGGGRSDGYTF; CDR3nt: TGCGCCAGCAGCTTGGCAGGGGGCGGAAGATCGGATGGCTACACCTTC
j_gene: TRBJ1-4; abundance: NA; d_gene: NA; v_gene: TRBV18; CDR3aa: CASSPTGNEKLFF; CDR3nt: TGTGCCAGCTCGCCGACAGGAAACGAAAAACTGTTTTTT
j_gene: TRBJ1-5; abundance: large; d_gene: NA; v_gene: TRBV12-3/TRBV12-4; CDR3aa: CASRHRLNQPQHF; CDR3nt: TGTGCCAGCAGGCACCGACTCAATCAGCCCCAGCATTTT